The present TCR beta chain was sequenced within a study of cytomegalovirus exposure and HLA in healthy donors. Study overall: Early on, a data release was issued that held tens of millions of unique TCRs from HLA-typed donors.

Study results and caveats: Roughly even sequencing depth across donors was the assumption behind the presence/absence analyses. In terms of immune exposure information, only CMV serostatus was available. According to a later analysis, donors in an Asian-associated ancestry cluster reportedly had fewer N-insertions than the approximately 620-donor mean.

The PCR ran on 60 Vbeta and 13 Jbeta primers. The assay was immunoSEQ multiplex PCR, and TCRdb's table has in-frame clones only and misses some. The sample holds 98,000 or so clones, around 80% seen once. As concerns this clone: What it binds is not known.

This CDR3 comprises 14 residues. Germline V CDR1 and CDR2: SGHDN, FVKESK. Trimming removed 5 bases at V and 0 bases at J, with 11 bases between. Sequencing used PBMCs. V usage is TRBV14 and J usage is TRBJ2-7, with D maybe TRBD1 (6 bases). The sequence was obtained from a woman aged 18-29 years in good health and CMV-seropositive. The chain's CDR3 is CASSSRGDSYEQYF. CDR3 in DNA: TGTGCCAGCAGCTCCAGGGGAGACTCCTACGAGCAGTACTTC. Drawing the rest from reference TRBV14 and TRBJ2-7, the complete variable domain is EAGVTQFPSHSVIEKGQTVTLRCDPISGHDNLYWYRRVMGKEIKFLLHFVKESKQDESGMPNNRFLAERTGGTYSTLKVQPAELEDSGVYFCASSSRGDSYEQYFGPGTRLTVT.